The 5 T cell receptor beta chains in this list originate from one sample, sequenced in a study of cytomegalovirus exposure and HLA in healthy donors. A multiplex PCR was run with 60 Vbeta primers and 13 Jbeta primers. Sequenced by immunoSEQ multiplex PCR; TCRdb stores in-frame clones only, minus some. The sample lists about 180,000 clones, over 75% occurring once. The sequenced sample consisted of PBMCs. Receptor source: a woman aged 50 to 60 in good health and CMV-seronegative.

The chain employs TRBV15 and TRBJ1-5; TRBD1 might be the D (6 bases). The CDR3 consists of 14 residues. Germline CDR1 LNHNV, CDR2 YYDKDF (reference sequence). Trimming removed 3 bases from V and 2 bases from J, with 8 bases in between. CDR3 sequence reads: CATSRAGGNQPQHF. The CDR3 nucleotides read TGTGCCACCAGCAGGGCAGGGGGCAATCAGCCCCAGCATTTT.

In DNA, the CDR3 is TGTGCCAGCAGTTCCTGGACTAGCGGCAGCACAGATACGCAGTATTTT. This sequence encodes CASSSWTSGSTDTQYF. The chain links TRBV28 to TRBJ2-3; 10 nucleotides match TRBD2. Trimming at V came to 4 bases and at J to 0 bases, leaving 4 bases not matched to a gene. This CDR3 has 16 residues. The germline CDR1 and CDR2 sequences are MDHEN and SYDVKM.

The chain is built from TRBV2 and TRBJ2-7; 11 bases are a match to TRBD2. After removal of 4 bases from V and 7 bases from J, the junction contained 3 bases not matched to a gene. The CDR3 has 13 residues. Germline V gene lookup returns CDR1 SNHLY and CDR2 FYNNEI. CDR3: CASSGLAGGEQYF. CDR3 nucleotides: TGTGCCAGCAGTGGGCTAGCGGGGGGTGAGCAGTACTTC.

Written as DNA, the CDR3 is TGCGCCAGCAGTGATGTGGGCAACACTGAAGCTTTCTTT. It specifies CASSDVGNTEAFF. The chain uses TRBV10-2 and TRBJ1-1; no firm D call. Trimming removed 3 bases from V and 2 bases from J, with 7 bases in between. Germline values: CDR1 WSHSY, CDR2 SAAADI. The CDR3 has 13 amino acids.

The chain is built from TRBV5-4 and TRBJ1-1, with 8 nucleotides matching TRBD1. Trimming cost V 2 bases and J 6 bases; bases outside gene matches: 15. Germline loops: CDR1 SGHNT, CDR2 YYREEE (reference sequence). The CDR3 contains 17 residues. DNA of the CDR3: TGTGCCAGCAGCTTTTACACAGGGGGAGGTAGGCGAGCTGAAGCTTTCTTT. Encoded protein: CASSFYTGGGRRAEAFF.